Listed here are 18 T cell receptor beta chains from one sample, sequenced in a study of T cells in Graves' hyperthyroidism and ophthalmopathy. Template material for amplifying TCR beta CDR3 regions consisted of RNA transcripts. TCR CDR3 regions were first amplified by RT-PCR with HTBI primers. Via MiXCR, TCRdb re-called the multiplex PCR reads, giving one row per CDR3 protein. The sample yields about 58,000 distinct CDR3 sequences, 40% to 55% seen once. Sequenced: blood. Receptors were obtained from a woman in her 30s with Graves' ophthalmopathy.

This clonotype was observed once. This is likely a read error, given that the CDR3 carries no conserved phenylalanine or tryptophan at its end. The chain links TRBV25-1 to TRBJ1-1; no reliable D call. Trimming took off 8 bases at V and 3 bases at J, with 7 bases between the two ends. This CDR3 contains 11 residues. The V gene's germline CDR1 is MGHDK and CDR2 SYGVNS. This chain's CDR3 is CASGMYTEAFI. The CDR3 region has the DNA TGTGCCAGCGGGATGTACACTGAAGCTTTCATT.

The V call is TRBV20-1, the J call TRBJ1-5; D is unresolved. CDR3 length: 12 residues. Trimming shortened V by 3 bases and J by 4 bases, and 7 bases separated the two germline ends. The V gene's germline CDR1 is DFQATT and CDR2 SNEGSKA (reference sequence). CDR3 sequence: CSARVSNQPQHF. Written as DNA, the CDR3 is TGCAGTGCTAGGGTCAGTAATCAGCCCCAGCATTTT.

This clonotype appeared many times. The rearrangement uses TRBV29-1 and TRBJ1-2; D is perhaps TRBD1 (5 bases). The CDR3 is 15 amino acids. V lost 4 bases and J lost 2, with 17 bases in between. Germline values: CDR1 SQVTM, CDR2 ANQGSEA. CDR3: CSVGGPRQRNYGYTF. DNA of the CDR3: TGCAGCGTTGGTGGGCCCAGACAGAGAAACTATGGCTACACCTTC.

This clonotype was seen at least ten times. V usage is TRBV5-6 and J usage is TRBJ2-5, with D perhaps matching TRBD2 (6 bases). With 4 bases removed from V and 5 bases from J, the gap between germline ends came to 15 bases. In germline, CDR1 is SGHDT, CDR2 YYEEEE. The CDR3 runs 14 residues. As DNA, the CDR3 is TGTGCCAGCAGCCCGGGACTCCTGGAGGAGACCCAGTACTTC. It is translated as CASSPGLLEETQYF.

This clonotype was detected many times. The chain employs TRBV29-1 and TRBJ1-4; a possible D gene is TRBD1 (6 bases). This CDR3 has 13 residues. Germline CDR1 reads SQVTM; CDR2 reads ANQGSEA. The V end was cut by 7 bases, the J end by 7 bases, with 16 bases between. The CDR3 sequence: CSAAPGAAEKLFF. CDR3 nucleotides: TGCAGCGCCGCCCCGGGGGCTGCTGAAAAACTGTTTTTT.

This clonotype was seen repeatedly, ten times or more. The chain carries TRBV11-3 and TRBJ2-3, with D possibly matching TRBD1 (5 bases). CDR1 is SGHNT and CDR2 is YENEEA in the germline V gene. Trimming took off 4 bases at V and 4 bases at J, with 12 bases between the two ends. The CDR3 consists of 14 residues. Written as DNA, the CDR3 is TGTGCCAGCAGCTCCAGGGATCGTCCAGATACGCAGTATTTT. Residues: CASSSRDRPDTQYF.

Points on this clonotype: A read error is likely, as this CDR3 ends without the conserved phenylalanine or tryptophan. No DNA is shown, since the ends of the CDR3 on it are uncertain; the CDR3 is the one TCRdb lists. CDR3 region: CASSEALPIIEKRFC. The rearrangement links TRBV2 to TRBJ1-4. Germline CDR1 is SNHLY and CDR2 is FYNNEI. The CDR3 totals 15 residues, both ends included.

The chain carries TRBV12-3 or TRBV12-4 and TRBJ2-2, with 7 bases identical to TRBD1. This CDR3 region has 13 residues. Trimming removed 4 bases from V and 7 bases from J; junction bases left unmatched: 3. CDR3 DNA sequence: TGTGCCAGCAGTTCGACAGGGATCGGGGAGCTGTTTTTT. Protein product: CASSSTGIGELFF.

As DNA, the CDR3 is TGTGCCAGTACCCCGACTAGTATAGGTACCGGGGAGCTGTTTTTT. Translating it yields CASTPTSIGTGELFF. The chain joins TRBV19 to TRBJ2-2; TRBD2 is a possible D gene (6 bases). CDR3 length: 15 residues. The V end lost 7 bases, the J end lost 5 bases, and 17 bases lay between the germline ends. Germline loops: CDR1 LNHDA, CDR2 SQIVND (reference sequence).

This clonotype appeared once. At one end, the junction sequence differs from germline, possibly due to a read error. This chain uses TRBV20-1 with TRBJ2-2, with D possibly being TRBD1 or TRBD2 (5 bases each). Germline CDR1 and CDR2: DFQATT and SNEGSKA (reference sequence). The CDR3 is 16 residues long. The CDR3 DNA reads TGCAGAGCTAGGGACGCGTACGGGGCGAACACCGGGGAGCTGTTTTTT. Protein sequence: CRARDAYGANTGELFF.

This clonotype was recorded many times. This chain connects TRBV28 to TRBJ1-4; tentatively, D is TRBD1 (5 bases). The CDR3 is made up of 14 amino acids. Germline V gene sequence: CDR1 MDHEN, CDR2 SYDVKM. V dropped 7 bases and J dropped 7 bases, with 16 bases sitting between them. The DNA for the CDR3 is TGTGCCAGCAATCCCCAGGGAGGTCTTGAAAAACTGTTTTTT. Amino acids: CASNPQGGLEKLFF. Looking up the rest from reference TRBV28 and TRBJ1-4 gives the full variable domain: DVKVTQSSRYLVKRTGEKVFLECVQDMDHENMFWYRQDPGLGLRLIYFSYDVKMKEKGDIPEGYSVSREKKERFSLILESASTNQTSMYLCASNPQGGLEKLFFGSGTQLSVL.

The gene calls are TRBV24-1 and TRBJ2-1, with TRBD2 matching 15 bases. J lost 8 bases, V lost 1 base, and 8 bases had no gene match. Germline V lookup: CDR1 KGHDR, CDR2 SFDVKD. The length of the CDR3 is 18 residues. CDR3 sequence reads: CATSDFRTSGGGEDEQFF. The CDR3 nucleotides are TGTGCCACCAGTGATTTTCGGACTAGCGGGGGGGGCGAAGATGAGCAGTTCTTC.

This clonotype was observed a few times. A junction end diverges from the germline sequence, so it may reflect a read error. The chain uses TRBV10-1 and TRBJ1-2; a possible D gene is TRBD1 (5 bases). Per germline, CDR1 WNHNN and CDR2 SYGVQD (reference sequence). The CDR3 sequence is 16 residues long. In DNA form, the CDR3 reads TGTGCCAGCTCACCACCGTCGGGAGATGGGGGCTATGGCTACACCTTC. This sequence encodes CASSPPSGDGGYGYTF.

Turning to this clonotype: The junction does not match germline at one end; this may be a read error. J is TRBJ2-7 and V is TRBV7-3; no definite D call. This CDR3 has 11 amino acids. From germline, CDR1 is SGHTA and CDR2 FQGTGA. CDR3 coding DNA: TGTGCCAGCAGCATCCGGCGTGTCGAGAGCTTC. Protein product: CASSIRRVESF.

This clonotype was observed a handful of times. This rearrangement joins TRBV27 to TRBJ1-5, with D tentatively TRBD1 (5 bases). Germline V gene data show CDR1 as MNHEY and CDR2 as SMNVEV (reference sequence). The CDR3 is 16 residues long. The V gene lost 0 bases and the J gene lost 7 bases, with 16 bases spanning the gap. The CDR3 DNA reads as TGTGCCAGCAGTTTATCGGCAGGGTGGGGTGGGCAGCCCCAGCATTTT. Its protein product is CASSLSAGWGGQPQHF.

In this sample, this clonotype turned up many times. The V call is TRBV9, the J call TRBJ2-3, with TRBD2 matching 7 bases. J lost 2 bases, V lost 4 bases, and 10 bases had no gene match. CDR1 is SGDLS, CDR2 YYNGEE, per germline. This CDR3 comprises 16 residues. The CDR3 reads CASSSWGGGFTDTQYF. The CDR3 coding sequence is TGTGCCAGCAGCTCCTGGGGGGGGGGTTTCACAGATACGCAGTATTTT.

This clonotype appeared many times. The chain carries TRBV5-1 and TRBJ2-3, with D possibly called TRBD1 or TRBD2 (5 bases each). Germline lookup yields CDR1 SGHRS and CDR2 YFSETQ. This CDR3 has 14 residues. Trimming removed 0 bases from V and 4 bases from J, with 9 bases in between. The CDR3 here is CASSLGEGSDTQYF. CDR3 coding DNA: TGCGCCAGCAGCTTGGGCGAGGGGTCAGATACGCAGTATTTT.

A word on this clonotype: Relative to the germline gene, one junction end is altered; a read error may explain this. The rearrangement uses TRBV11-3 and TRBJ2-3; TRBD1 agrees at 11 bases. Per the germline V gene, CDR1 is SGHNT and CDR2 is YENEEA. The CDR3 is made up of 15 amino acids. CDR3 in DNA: TGTGCCAGCAGCCCGAGGACAGGGGGCTCAGAAACGCAGTATTTT. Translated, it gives CASSPRTGGSETQYF.